This entry is about one TCR beta chain. 60 Vbeta and 13 Jbeta primers were used in PCR. Clones were read by immunoSEQ multiplex PCR, and TCRdb kept only the in-frame ones, dropping some. The data contain roughly 230,000 clones, around four fifths of them singletons. CDR3 length: 20 amino acids. V shed 2 bases, J shed 1 base, and the junction held 17 bases outside the gene matches. The germline V gene has CDR1 SNHLY and CDR2 FYNNEI. The record originates from a study of cytomegalovirus exposure and HLA in healthy donors. This clonotype was sampled from a boy aged 5 to 17 in good health and CMV-seronegative. The genes are TRBV2 and TRBJ2-1; 7 bases align to TRBD1. Sequenced material: PBMCs. CDR3 sequence: CASSETRKGAPRISYNEQFF. The CDR3 DNA follows: TGTGCCAGCAGTGAAACCAGGAAGGGGGCACCCCGCATATCCTACAATGAGCAGTTCTTC.